Shown below are 32 T cell receptor beta chains from a single sample sequenced in a study of shared clonotypes between healthy human individuals. Method: immunoSEQ multiplex PCR; TCRdb's copy keeps in-frame clones and lacks some. Here the sample spans a few hundred thousand clones, less than 98% being singletons. Sequencing used naive CD4+ T cells sorted from blood. Described subset: CD45RA+ positively selected. Source of these receptors: a woman in her 30s in good health.

This clone was counted once. The V and J genes are TRBV28 and TRBJ1-5; D remains unclear. The CDR3 spans 12 residues. V dropped 5 bases and J dropped 3 bases, with 5 bases sitting between them. Germline V gene lookup returns CDR1 MDHEN and CDR2 SYDVKM. The CDR3 DNA follows: TGTGCCAGCAGTCCGGTCAATCAGCCCCAGCATTTT. It specifies CASSPVNQPQHF.

The V and J genes are TRBV7-3 and TRBJ2-3; TRBD1 is a possible D gene (6 bases). Germline V lookup: CDR1 SGHTA, CDR2 FQGTGA. Trimming took 6 bases from V and 3 from J, leaving 25 bases between them. The CDR3 runs to 18 residues. The CDR3 spells CASSRRGEGRVGTDTQYF. The CDR3 nucleotides read TGTGCCAGCAGTCGCAGGGGCGAGGGCCGGGTTGGAACAGATACGCAGTATTTT.

This chain links TRBV28 with TRBJ1-4; D is possibly TRBD1 (6 bases). The CDR3 loop spans 14 amino acids. CDR1 is MDHEN, CDR2 SYDVKM, per germline. The V end lost 3 bases, the J end lost 8 bases, and 13 bases lay between the germline ends. Here the CDR3 DNA reads TGTGCCAGCAGTTTCGGCAGGAGGGGGGAAAAACTGTTTTTT. Encoded protein: CASSFGRRGEKLFF. The complete variable domain, with remaining parts taken from reference TRBV28 and TRBJ1-4, reads DVKVTQSSRYLVKRTGEKVFLECVQDMDHENMFWYRQDPGLGLRLIYFSYDVKMKEKGDIPEGYSVSREKKERFSLILESASTNQTSMYLCASSFGRRGEKLFFGSGTQLSVL.

The rearrangement links TRBV28 to TRBJ2-7; D possibly corresponds to TRBD2 (6 bases). This CDR3 contains 14 residues. Trimming removed 6 bases from V and 2 bases from J, with 14 bases in between. Germline values: CDR1 MDHEN, CDR2 SYDVKM. The CDR3 DNA is TGTGCCAGCAGGGTGGCGGGGCCCACCTACGAGCAGTACTTC. Its translation: CASRVAGPTYEQYF.

CDR3 protein: CASSLWARLSNYGYTF. The CDR3 DNA reads TGTGCCAGCAGTTTATGGGCGCGGCTAAGTAACTATGGCTACACCTTC. The rearrangement joins TRBV28 to TRBJ1-2; D remains unclear. V was pared by 0 bases and J by 1 base, with 12 bases between. Germline V CDR1 and CDR2: MDHEN, SYDVKM. The CDR3 is 16 residues long.

The chain has TRBV7-8 and TRBJ1-2; 8 positions agree with TRBD1. CDR1 and CDR2 from the germline V gene are SGHVS and FQNEAQ. V shed 6 bases, J shed 8 bases, and the junction held 14 bases outside the gene matches. CDR3 length: 15 amino acids. The CDR3 DNA is TGTGCCAGCAGTTCCACAGGGGGAATAGTGCGCGGCTACACCTTC. The encoded protein is CASSSTGGIVRGYTF.

This chain uses TRBV7-3 with TRBJ1-6; perhaps TRBD1 as D (6 bases). V was trimmed by 3 bases and J by 5 bases, leaving 14 bases between them. The CDR3 loop spans 16 amino acids. Germline V CDR1 and CDR2: SGHTA, FQGTGA. CDR3 sequence reads: CASSLLGDNNNSPLHF. As DNA, the CDR3 is TGTGCCAGCAGCTTGTTGGGGGACAACAATAATTCACCCCTCCACTTT.

The chain uses TRBV7-2 and TRBJ2-5; no definite D call. The CDR3 is 12 amino acids. Trimming left V 2 bases short and J 0 bases short, with 1 base between. Germline V gene sequence: CDR1 SGHTA, CDR2 FQGNSA. DNA of the CDR3: TGTGCCAGCAGCTTAAACCAAGAGACCCAGTACTTC. It encodes CASSLNQETQYF.

This clone was picked up one time. The chain has TRBV13 and TRBJ2-1, with D hard to call. Germline assignment: CDR1 PRHDT and CDR2 FYEKMQ (reference sequence). The CDR3 runs to 18 residues. Trimming removed 0 bases at V and 0 bases at J, with 15 bases between. Here the CDR3 DNA reads TGTGCCAGCAGCTTAGGCCACGTGGAGTCCCCCTCCTACAATGAGCAGTTCTTC. It encodes CASSLGHVESPSYNEQFF.

The rearrangement joins TRBV6-1 to TRBJ2-2; D may match TRBD1 or TRBD2 (5 bases each). The CDR3 is made up of 15 amino acids. Germline CDR1 MNHNS, CDR2 SASEGT. Trimming cost V 6 bases and J 6 bases, with 17 bases left between them. CDR3 protein: CASRLGVGESGELFF. The CDR3 coding sequence is TGTGCCAGCAGATTAGGGGTGGGGGAGTCCGGGGAGCTGTTTTTT.

The J gene is TRBJ2-3, the V gene TRBV5-4, with D unclear. This CDR3 comprises 15 residues. The germline V gene encodes CDR1 SGHNT and CDR2 YYREEE (reference sequence). V was cut by 7 bases and J by 6 bases, with 21 bases left in between. Here the CDR3 reads CASRRKGSRSDTQYF. As DNA, the CDR3 is TGTGCCAGCCGGCGTAAGGGAAGTAGGTCCGATACGCAGTATTTT.

The chain employs TRBV27 and TRBJ2-7, with a weak D call TRBD1 (5 bases). This CDR3 has 14 amino acids. Deletions cut 5 bases from V and 2 bases from J, with 13 bases between. CDR1 MNHEY and CDR2 SMNVEV come from the germline V gene (reference sequence). CDR3 sequence (DNA): TGTGCCAGCAGTGGTTCAGGGAAGACCTACGAGCAGTACTTC. It yields the protein CASSGSGKTYEQYF.

V gene TRBV19 combines with J gene TRBJ1-3; TRBD1 is a possible D gene (5 bases). This CDR3 is built from 15 residues. The V end was cut by 7 bases, the J end by 8 bases, with 21 bases between. Per germline, CDR1 LNHDA and CDR2 SQIVND (reference sequence). The CDR3 loop reads CASTPRAKGFDTIYF. For the CDR3, the DNA is TGTGCCAGTACTCCGCGGGCGAAGGGGTTCGACACCATATATTTT.

This clone was counted a few times. The rearrangement uses TRBV6-1 and TRBJ1-4; D unclear. Trimming took off 7 bases at V and 7 bases at J, with 13 bases between the two ends. CDR1 and CDR2 from the germline V gene are MNHNS and SASEGT. The CDR3 is 13 amino acids. CDR3 DNA: TGTGCCAGCACCGGAATAACCGGTGAAAAACTGTTTTTT. It yields the protein CASTGITGEKLFF.

V gene TRBV12-2 combines with J gene TRBJ1-1; the D segment call TRBD1 is taken from the table without a DNA check. TRBV12-2 is shown as a pseudogene. The CDR3 sequence is 18 residues long. The CDR3 nucleotides are TGTGCAAGTCGCCCGACCGATCCGGACAGGGCACTGAACACTGAAGCTTTCTTT. This translates into CASRPTDPDRALNTEAFF.

In DNA, the CDR3 is TGTGCCAGCAGCGTCGGACATTCCGGAGAGACCCAGTACTTC. Translation gives CASSVGHSGETQYF. The V gene is TRBV9, the J gene TRBJ2-5; perhaps TRBD1 as D (5 bases). This CDR3 has 14 amino acids. The germline V gene has CDR1 SGDLS and CDR2 YYNGEE. The ends were cut back, 2 bases at V and 4 bases at J, with 12 bases in the middle.

The chain employs TRBV9 and TRBJ2-7; D is uncertain. The CDR3 has 14 amino acids. Germline CDR1 SGDLS, CDR2 YYNGEE. V lost 4 bases, J lost 7 bases, and 18 bases lay in between. CDR3 DNA: TGTGCCAGCAGCCCGAGGCAGGAGCTCGGAGAGCAGTACTTC. Amino acids: CASSPRQELGEQYF.

The gene calls are TRBV5-5 and TRBJ1-1; a weak D match, TRBD1 (5 bases). Per germline, CDR1 SGHKS and CDR2 YYEKEE (reference sequence). The CDR3 loop spans 15 amino acids. Trimming removed 0 bases at V and 5 bases at J, with 14 bases between. CDR3 in amino acids: CASSLGRGRITEAFF. In DNA form, the CDR3 reads TGTGCCAGCAGCTTGGGTAGGGGTAGAATTACTGAAGCTTTCTTT.

This rearrangement joins TRBV6-1 to TRBJ2-1; D is perhaps TRBD1 (5 bases). V lost 6 bases and J 7 bases, leaving 19 bases between the germline ends. The CDR3 spans 15 residues. CDR1 MNHNS and CDR2 SASEGT come from the germline V gene. The CDR3 DNA reads TGTGCCAGCAGATTTTTGCCTCATGGGGCTAATGAGCAGTTCTTC. Its translation is CASRFLPHGANEQFF.

The V and J genes are TRBV5-8 and TRBJ2-7; TRBD1 matches at 7 bases. The CDR3 length is 15 residues. V trimming: 4 bases; J trimming: 6 bases; junction bases outside the gene matches: 13. Germline lookup yields CDR1 SGHTS and CDR2 YDEGEE. The CDR3 DNA reads as TGTGCCAGCAGCATCCGGGACAGTAGACCTCGCGAGCAGTACTTC. Its translation is CASSIRDSRPREQYF.

The rearrangement links TRBV28 to TRBJ2-2; 11 nucleotides align to TRBD2. V shed 5 bases, J shed 4 bases, and the junction held 18 bases outside the gene matches. The CDR3 covers 20 residues. CDR1 is MDHEN, CDR2 SYDVKM, per germline. In DNA form, the CDR3 reads TGTGCCAGCAGTCCGCGCCCCGGGACTAGCGGCGGGTCCGCCACCGGGGAGCTGTTTTTT. It encodes CASSPRPGTSGGSATGELFF.

J is TRBJ1-6 and V is TRBV7-9; D perhaps matches TRBD1 (6 bases). Germline CDR1 is SEHNR and CDR2 is FQNEAQ (reference sequence). V was trimmed by 8 bases and J by 11 bases, leaving 16 bases between them. This CDR3 has 13 residues. This chain's CDR3 is CASGGQGLPPLHF. The CDR3 bases are TGTGCCAGCGGGGGGCAGGGCCTCCCACCCCTCCACTTT.

V gene TRBV15 combines with J gene TRBJ1-5; 8 bases fit TRBD1. Germline trimming cut 0 bases from V and 5 bases from J; bases unmatched to any gene: 0. The CDR3 loop spans 14 amino acids. Germline-derived CDR1 and CDR2 are LNHNV and YYDKDF (reference sequence). The chain's CDR3 is CATSRETGDQPQHF. CDR3 DNA sequence: TGTGCCACCAGCAGAGAGACAGGGGATCAGCCCCAGCATTTT.

The chain couples TRBV5-1 to TRBJ2-3; the D gene is possibly TRBD2 (6 bases). This CDR3 is built from 16 residues. Germline lookup yields CDR1 SGHRS and CDR2 YFSETQ. V lost 2 bases and J lost 1, with 14 bases in between. CDR3 in amino acids: CASSFYGGMGTDTQYF. The CDR3 bases are TGCGCCAGCAGCTTTTATGGCGGGATGGGCACAGATACGCAGTATTTT.

The J gene is TRBJ2-7, the V gene TRBV5-1; 7 nucleotides match TRBD2. Germline CDR1 SGHRS, CDR2 YFSETQ. Trimming at V came to 1 base and at J to 5 bases, leaving 3 bases not matched to a gene. This CDR3 contains 13 residues. For the CDR3, the DNA is TGCGCCAGCAGCTTGATGGGGGGGGACGAGCAGTACTTC. Translating gives CASSLMGGDEQYF.

This clone has only one observation. This sequence joins TRBV28 and TRBJ2-1, with unresolved D. This CDR3 has 15 residues. The V gene lost 6 bases and the J gene lost 8 bases, with 20 bases spanning the gap. Germline loops: CDR1 MDHEN, CDR2 SYDVKM. In DNA, the CDR3 is TGTGCCAGCAGCCGACTTTGGCGGCCTAGGGATGAGCAGTTCTTC. This encodes CASSRLWRPRDEQFF.

V usage is TRBV28 and J usage is TRBJ2-7, with a possible D match to TRBD2 (5 bases). This CDR3 has 13 amino acids. The ends were cut back, 8 bases at V and 1 base at J, with 12 bases in the middle. Germline CDR1 reads MDHEN; CDR2 reads SYDVKM. The CDR3 nucleotides are TGTGCCAGCCGACGTACTAGTTCCTACGAGCAGTACTTC. Translated: CASRRTSSYEQYF.

The CDR3 region has the DNA TGTGCCAGCCTCTCCCCCGACAGGCTCTATGGCTACACCTTC. Translated: CASLSPDRLYGYTF. The rearrangement uses TRBV6-5 and TRBJ1-2; D perhaps matches TRBD1 (6 bases). The CDR3 is 14 residues long. V was clipped by 8 bases and J by 4 bases, with 17 bases between them. Germline loops: CDR1 MNHEY, CDR2 SVGAGI.

This sequence joins TRBV28 and TRBJ2-2; the D gene is possibly TRBD2 (6 bases). The CDR3 sequence is 15 residues long. Deletions cut 5 bases from V and 0 bases from J, with 10 bases between. Germline lookup yields CDR1 MDHEN and CDR2 SYDVKM. The chain's CDR3 is CASSTGTANTGELFF. CDR3 DNA sequence: TGTGCCAGCAGTACCGGGACTGCGAACACCGGGGAGCTGTTTTTT. The full variable domain, its missing parts supplied by reference TRBV28 and TRBJ2-2, is DVKVTQSSRYLVKRTGEKVFLECVQDMDHENMFWYRQDPGLGLRLIYFSYDVKMKEKGDIPEGYSVSREKKERFSLILESASTNQTSMYLCASSTGTANTGELFFGEGSRLTVL.

The rearrangement joins TRBV2 to TRBJ2-5, with no clear D. Trimming removed 6 bases from V and 5 bases from J, with 13 bases in between. CDR1 is SNHLY, CDR2 FYNNEI, per germline. This CDR3 contains 13 residues. The CDR3 sequence: CASSPTYLETQYF. CDR3 DNA sequence: TGTGCCAGCAGCCCGACGTACCTGGAGACCCAGTACTTC.

The CDR3 DNA sequence: TGTGCCAGTAGAAGGGCGGGGCTGAACACCGGGGAGCTGTTTTTT. The encoded protein is CASRRAGLNTGELFF. This rearrangement joins TRBV19 to TRBJ2-2; D is possibly TRBD2 (6 bases). The germline CDR1 and CDR2 sequences are LNHDA and SQIVND (reference sequence). Trimming shortened V by 6 bases and J by 1 base, and 12 bases separated the two germline ends. This CDR3 comprises 15 residues.

This rearrangement joins TRBV6-5 to TRBJ2-7; 7 nucleotides align to TRBD1. Germline V gene lookup returns CDR1 MNHEY and CDR2 SVGAGI. This CDR3 is built from 15 residues. V dropped 4 bases and J dropped 2; count of bases not matched to a gene: 8. CDR3 sequence: CASSSHRGQTYEQYF. CDR3 nucleotide sequence: TGTGCCAGCAGTTCTCACCGGGGACAGACCTACGAGCAGTACTTC.